Below, 14 T cell receptor beta chains from the same sample are listed, as sequenced in a study of control samples from healthy donors and cancer patients. The method was immunoSEQ multiplex PCR; TCRdb's version includes in-frame clones alone and lacks a portion of them. Of about 24,000 clones listed, roughly four fifths are singletons. Sequenced input: PBMCs. The receptors stem from a man aged 55 to 69 with head and neck cancer.

The genes are TRBV7-2 and TRBJ1-5, with unresolved D. Between the trimmed V and J ends, which lost 2 bases and 6 bases, there was a span of 14 bases. The CDR3 covers 15 residues. Germline CDR1 reads SGHTA; CDR2 reads FQGNSA. CDR3 loop: CASSLTLTGSQPQHF. CDR3 DNA: TGTGCCAGCAGCTTAACTCTAACCGGGAGTCAGCCCCAGCATTTT.

J is TRBJ2-1 and V is TRBV5-1; 9 positions match TRBD2. Germline V gene lookup returns CDR1 SGHRS and CDR2 YFSETQ. V trimming: 2 bases; J trimming: 0 bases; junction bases outside the gene matches: 3. The CDR3 length is 16 residues. The CDR3 bases are TGCGCCAGCAGCTTAATGCGGGGGGGCTCCTACAATGAGCAGTTCTTC. Protein sequence: CASSLMRGGSYNEQFF.

The genes are TRBV7-8 and TRBJ2-3; D is possibly TRBD1 (5 bases). The germline V gene encodes CDR1 SGHVS and CDR2 FQNEAQ. V was pared by 1 base and J by 8 bases, with 10 bases between. This CDR3 is 13 amino acids long. The CDR3 bases are TGTGCCAGCAGCTTAGGGACAATGGGTACGCAGTATTTT. It specifies CASSLGTMGTQYF.

CDR3 sequence (DNA): TGTGCCAGCAGTTACACAGGGGGCCATCAGCCCCAGCATTTT. It is translated as CASSYTGGHQPQHF. The chain carries TRBV6-5 and TRBJ1-5; 9 bases fit TRBD1. Per germline, CDR1 MNHEY and CDR2 SVGAGI. Germline trimming cut 2 bases from V and 5 bases from J; bases unmatched to any gene: 1. The CDR3 has 14 amino acids.

This chain joins TRBV7-9 and TRBJ2-7; possible D gene TRBD1, 6 bases. Trimming cost V 6 bases and J 3 bases, with 21 bases left between them. Per germline, CDR1 SEHNR and CDR2 FQNEAQ (reference sequence). The CDR3 runs 16 residues. CDR3 nucleotides: TGTGCCAGCAGACGACCACGGGACACACCCATCTACGAGCAGTACTTC. This codes for CASRRPRDTPIYEQYF.

The chain uses TRBV9 and TRBJ1-5, with 10 bases matching TRBD1. The CDR3 totals 15 residues. J lost 6 bases, V lost 4 bases, and 7 bases had no gene match. Germline V CDR1 and CDR2: SGDLS, YYNGEE. CDR3 sequence reads: CASSPGDRGGQPQHF. The CDR3 coding sequence is TGTGCCAGCAGCCCAGGGGACAGGGGAGGTCAGCCCCAGCATTTT.

The sample holds one count of this clone. Written as DNA, the CDR3 is TGTGCCAGCACCCGAGGGGACAGGGTCAATGAGCAGTTCTTC. This encodes CASTRGDRVNEQFF. The chain joins TRBV28 to TRBJ2-1; TRBD1 matches 9 bases. Germline trimming cut 7 bases from V and 6 bases from J; bases unmatched to any gene: 7. Per germline, CDR1 MDHEN and CDR2 SYDVKM. The CDR3 sequence is 14 residues long.

The CDR3 region has the DNA TGTGCCAGCAGCTTGGGAAATTTGGCTGACAGGGGCACTGAAGCTTTCTTT. Its translation is CASSLGNLADRGTEAFF. The V call is TRBV5-5, the J call TRBJ1-1, with 8 bases fitting TRBD1. The CDR3 spans 17 residues. With V trimmed by 0 bases and J by 4 bases, 11 bases remained unmatched. In germline, CDR1 is SGHKS, CDR2 YYEKEE (reference sequence).

The table lists this clone with a count of one. The rearrangement links TRBV4-1 to TRBJ2-7; the match to TRBD2 covers 8 bases. From germline, CDR1 is MGHRA and CDR2 YSYEKL. The length of the CDR3 is 17 residues. V lost 1 base, J lost 2 bases, and 10 bases stayed unmatched. The CDR3 protein is CASSQVFTAGEAYEQYF. CDR3 DNA sequence: TGCGCCAGCAGCCAAGTTTTCACAGCGGGGGAAGCCTACGAGCAGTACTTC.

The V gene is TRBV18, the J gene TRBJ1-4; tentatively, D is TRBD1 (5 bases). CDR1 is KGHSH, CDR2 LQKENI, per germline. Deletions cut 6 bases from V and 0 bases from J, with 14 bases between. The CDR3 extends over 16 amino acids. The CDR3 sequence: CASSGHLHATNEKLFF. The CDR3 DNA is TGTGCCAGCTCCGGACACCTCCACGCAACTAATGAAAAACTGTTTTTT.

V and J are TRBV7-2 and TRBJ2-1, with 12 bases matching TRBD2. The CDR3 runs 16 residues. Germline loops: CDR1 SGHTA, CDR2 FQGNSA. V trimming: 5 bases; J trimming: 9 bases; junction bases outside the gene matches: 11. The CDR3 DNA is TGTGCCAGCAGCACCTCCCTAGCGGGGGGGCTTTCTGAGCAGTTCTTC. Translated: CASSTSLAGGLSEQFF.

This clone was found a few times. This chain connects TRBV7-9 to TRBJ1-3; TRBD1 matches 7 bases. The CDR3 is made up of 16 amino acids. The germline V gene encodes CDR1 SEHNR and CDR2 FQNEAQ (reference sequence). Trimming removed 5 bases from V and 0 bases from J; junction bases left unmatched: 7. CDR3 nucleotide sequence: TGTGCCAGCAGCCCCCGGGGACAGTCCTCTGGAAACACCATATATTTT. Its translation is CASSPRGQSSGNTIYF.

The V call is TRBV28, the J call TRBJ2-5, with D perhaps matching TRBD1 or TRBD2 (5 bases each). The ends were cut back, 3 bases at V and 7 bases at J, with 21 bases in the middle. Germline V CDR1 and CDR2: MDHEN, SYDVKM. CDR3 size: 16 residues. CDR3: CASSFQGRPPEGTQYF. The CDR3 DNA sequence: TGTGCCAGCAGTTTTCAGGGTCGGCCCCCCGAGGGGACCCAGTACTTC.

The CDR3 reads CSVDFQETQYF. The CDR3 DNA follows: TGCAGCGTTGACTTCCAAGAGACCCAGTACTTC. This chain uses TRBV29-1 with TRBJ2-5, with unresolved D. Trimming stripped 3 bases from V and 1 base from J, with 3 bases between. This CDR3 contains 11 residues. Germline V CDR1 and CDR2: SQVTM, ANQGSEA.